Presented here are 26 T cell receptor beta chains from one specimen sequenced in a study of T cells in women clearing cervical HPV infection. TCRdb keeps only in-frame clones here, not all; method: immunoSEQ multiplex PCR. This table holds tens of thousands of clones. Sequencing was done on a sample of blood buffy coat. The receptors were gathered from a woman between 18 and 70 years old with a cervical HPV16 infection that either progressed to CIN3+ or cleared (not recorded which).

With respect to this clone: The CDR3 end is not reached by the read, which stops 3 residues before it; the germline J gene fills it in. The chain has TRBV5-1 and TRBJ1-6, with D perhaps matching TRBD1 (5 bases). Per germline, CDR1 SGHRS and CDR2 YFSETQ. Between the trimmed V and J ends, which lost 4 bases and 7 bases, there was a span of 15 bases. This CDR3 region has 15 residues. CDR3 in amino acids: CASSPDGAGNSPLHF. CDR3 DNA, as far as it was read: TGCGCCAGCAGCCCAGACGGGGCGGGGAATTCACCC.

Turning to this clone: Sequencing ends 3 residues short of the CDR3 end; the germline J gene provides the rest. The genes are TRBV15 and TRBJ1-2; TRBD1 matches 7 bases. J gave up 6 bases and V 3 bases, and 7 bases lay outside the gene matches. The CDR3 is 14 amino acids. Germline V CDR1 and CDR2: LNHNV, YYDKDF (reference sequence). CDR3 DNA (partial): TGTGCCACCAGCAGGGCAGGGACAGCTAATGGC. Amino acids: CATSRAGTANG. The entire CDR3 reads CATSRAGTANGYTF.

CDR3 region: CASSLSPGQGAGNEQFF. Incomplete CDR3 DNA: TGTGCCAGCAGCTTATCCCCAGGACAGGGGGCGGGCAATGAG. The rearrangement links TRBV7-3 to TRBJ2-1; 11 nucleotides agree with TRBD1. Read data end 3 residues before the CDR3 end; the end is taken from the germline J gene. Trimming took 2 bases from V and 6 from J; bases not matched to a gene: 9. This CDR3 has 17 residues. Germline V gives CDR1 SGHTA, CDR2 FQGTGA.

CDR3 DNA (partial): TGCGCCAGCAGCTTGGGAGATAGGGGTGGTTATGGC. Translation gives CASSLGDRGGYG. The CDR3 as a whole reads CASSLGDRGGYGYTF. This chain uses TRBV5-1 with TRBJ1-2, with a possible D match to TRBD1 (5 bases). Read data end 3 residues before the CDR3 end; the end is taken from the germline J gene. Germline V gene lookup returns CDR1 SGHRS and CDR2 YFSETQ. Trimming removed 0 bases from V and 5 bases from J, with 14 bases in between. The length of the CDR3 is 15 residues.

As concerns this clone: From the germline J gene comes the end of the CDR3, since the read stops 3 residues before it. The chain combines TRBV13 with TRBJ1-5, with a tentative D call TRBD1 (5 bases). V was trimmed by 3 bases and J by 7 bases, leaving 13 bases between them. CDR3 length: 14 residues. The V gene's germline CDR1 is PRHDT and CDR2 FYEKMQ (reference sequence). This chain's CDR3 is CASSLGQGGQPQHF. The CDR3 bases that were read are TGTGCCAGCAGCTTGGGGCAGGGAGGCCAGCCC.

Turning to this clone: The read ends 3 residues early relative to the CDR3; the germline J gene fills the gap. The genes are TRBV7-9 and TRBJ1-1; D is undetermined. CDR3 size: 13 residues. Germline V gene data show CDR1 as SEHNR and CDR2 as FQNEAQ (reference sequence). CDR3 bases read: TGTGCCAGCAGCCCATGGACTCGAGATACG. Translation gives CASSPWTRDT. The entire CDR3 protein is CASSPWTRDTAFF.

On this clone itself: The CDR3 goes on 3 residues after the read ends, and that part is filled in from the germline J gene. The chain combines TRBV7-6 with TRBJ1-4, with 10 bases aligning to TRBD1. The CDR3 consists of 16 residues. From germline, CDR1 is SGHVS and CDR2 FNYEAQ. The CDR3 bases that were read are TGTGCCAGCAGCTTGAGACAGGGGGCTGGAAATTCACCA. As protein: CASSLRQGAGNSP. The whole CDR3 sequence reads CASSLRQGAGNSPLFF. The entire variable domain, with the rest obtained from reference TRBV7-6 and TRBJ1-4, is as follows: GAGVSQSPRYKVTKRGQDVALRCDPISGHVSLYWYRQALGQGPEFLTYFNYEAQQDKSGLPNDRFSAERPEGSISTLTIQRTEQRDSAMYRCASSLRQGAGNSPLFFGSGTQLSVL.

On this clone itself: The observed sequence ends 3 residues before the CDR3 terminus, with the missing tail filled in from the germline J gene. The chain joins TRBV2 to TRBJ1-4; 9 bases fit TRBD1. Germline-derived CDR1 and CDR2 are SNHLY and FYNNEI. The CDR3 loop spans 18 amino acids. Incomplete CDR3 DNA: TGTGCCAGCAAGTCGACAGGGGGACGCACGATCGATAATTCACCA. It codes for CASKSTGGRTIDNSP. The whole CDR3 protein reads CASKSTGGRTIDNSPLFF.

A word on this clone: The DNA ends 3 residues before the CDR3 does, and the rest of the CDR3 is filled in from the germline J gene. The chain has TRBV7-3 and TRBJ2-5, with a possible D match to TRBD1 (5 bases). V was cut by 5 bases and J by 4 bases, with 23 bases left in between. The CDR3 totals 17 residues. The germline gives CDR1 SGHTA, CDR2 FQGTGA. CDR3: CASSERGATVGGETQYF. CDR3 bases read: TGTGCCAGCAGCGAAAGGGGCGCGACAGTCGGCGGAGAGACC.

The chain's CDR3 is CASSSTGSYGYTF. The CDR3 bases that were read are TGTGCCAGCAGCTCGACAGGGAGTTATGGC. The chain recombines TRBV5-4 with TRBJ1-2; 7 nucleotides line up with TRBD1. The read comes to an end 3 residues before the CDR3 does, leaving the germline J gene to fill in the end. V lost 3 bases, J lost 5 bases, and 4 bases stayed unmatched. Germline values: CDR1 SGHNT, CDR2 YYREEE (reference sequence). The CDR3 extends over 13 amino acids.

With regard to this clone: The read terminates 3 residues ahead of where the CDR3 ends, so the germline J gene completes it. The rearrangement uses TRBV5-1 and TRBJ2-5, with 7 bases identical to TRBD1. This CDR3 has 14 amino acids. Germline V gene lookup returns CDR1 SGHRS and CDR2 YFSETQ. Trimming took 0 bases from V and 2 from J; bases not matched to a gene: 1. The CDR3 sequence is CASSLEGAQETQYF. The CDR3 DNA, read in part, is TGCGCCAGCAGCTTGGAGGGGGCTCAAGAGACC.

For this clone: With the read ending 3 residues before the CDR3 end, the germline J gene is used to fill in that end. The rearrangement joins TRBV10-3 to TRBJ1-2, with TRBD1 identical over 8 bases. CDR1 is ENHRY and CDR2 is SYGVKD in the germline V gene. This CDR3 comprises 13 residues. Partial CDR3 DNA: TGTGCCATCAGTTGGCAACAGGGGGACGGC. Residues: CAISWQQGDG. The full CDR3 protein is CAISWQQGDGYTF.

Comment on this clone: The read stops 3 residues short of the end of the CDR3; the missing end is completed from the germline J gene. The rearrangement uses TRBV5-6 and TRBJ2-3; the D is unclear. This CDR3 contains 14 residues. Per germline, CDR1 SGHDT and CDR2 YYEEEE. V dropped 3 bases and J dropped 8 bases, with 16 bases sitting between them. CDR3 DNA, as far as it was read: TGTGCCAGCAGCTCTTCCAAGCAGCTAGGTACG. It encodes CASSSSKQLGT. The full CDR3 protein is CASSSSKQLGTQYF.

About this clone itself: The CDR3 goes on 3 residues after the read ends, and that part is filled in from the germline J gene. The J gene is TRBJ2-7, the V gene TRBV5-5, with 8 bases identical to TRBD2. The V segment lost 3 bases and the J segment 2 bases; nucleotides outside the gene matches: 7. This CDR3 region has 15 residues. Germline CDR1 reads SGHKS; CDR2 reads YYEKEE (reference sequence). CDR3 DNA, as far as it was read: TGTGCCAGCAGCTCGGGTCCAGCGGGGGCCTACGAG. This encodes CASSSGPAGAYE. The whole CDR3 sequence is CASSSGPAGAYEQYF. Based on the CDR3 plus reference TRBV5-5 and TRBJ2-7, the full variable domain is DAGVTQSPTHLIKTRGQQVTLRCSPISGHKSVSWYQQVLGQGPQFIFQYYEKEERGRGNFPDRFSARQFPNYSSELNVNALLLGDSALYLCASSSGPAGAYEQYFGPGTRLTVT.

On this clone: The read stops 3 residues short of the end of the CDR3; the missing end is completed from the germline J gene. The rearrangement joins TRBV18 to TRBJ2-2, with D perhaps matching TRBD1 (6 bases). The CDR3 is 16 amino acids. Germline V gene data show CDR1 as KGHSH and CDR2 as LQKENI. The part of the CDR3 DNA that was read is TGTGCCAGCTCATTGGACAGTTACTCTGGGGCCAACGTG. This translates into CASSLDSYSGANV. The CDR3, in full, reads CASSLDSYSGANVLFF. Drawing the rest from reference TRBV18 and TRBJ2-2, the complete variable domain is NAGVMQNPRHLVRRRGQEARLRCSPMKGHSHVYWYRQLPEEGLKFMVYLQKENIIDESGMPKERFSAEFPKEGPSILRIQQVVRGDSAAYFCASSLDSYSGANVLFFGEGSRLTVL.

As regards this clone: The read terminates 3 residues ahead of where the CDR3 ends, so the germline J gene completes it. This rearrangement joins TRBV7-6 to TRBJ2-5; the D gene is possibly TRBD1 (6 bases). The CDR3 totals 15 residues. Germline lookup yields CDR1 SGHVS and CDR2 FNYEAQ. CDR3 sequence reads: CASSLAGASTDTQYF. CDR3 DNA (partial): TGTGCCAGCAGCTTAGCGGGGGCCAGCACAGATACC.

A remark on this clone: The missing CDR3 end, 3 residues past where the read stops, is filled in from the germline J gene. The rearrangement links TRBV5-6 to TRBJ2-3; D perhaps matches TRBD2 (5 bases). The CDR3 is 13 residues long. Germline V gives CDR1 SGHDT, CDR2 YYEEEE. The CDR3 bases that were read are TGTGCCAGCAGAACGGGGTCATCGGAGACG. This translates into CASRTGSSET. The CDR3 in its entirety is CASRTGSSETQYF.

To note about this clone: The CDR3 end lies 3 residues beyond the end of the read and is filled in from the germline J gene. The chain links TRBV28 to TRBJ1-2, with 9 bases matching TRBD1. Losses at the gene ends were 5 bases for V and 3 bases for J; bases not matched to a gene: 7. The CDR3 totals 15 residues. Germline CDR1 MDHEN, CDR2 SYDVKM. CDR3 loop: CASSPSTGGYYGYTF. The CDR3 DNA, read in part, is TGTGCCAGCAGTCCTTCGACAGGGGGGTACTATGGC.

Notes on this clone: From the germline J gene comes the end of the CDR3, since the read stops 3 residues before it. This chain links TRBV6-4 with TRBJ2-3, with 10 bases aligning to TRBD2. The V and J ends lost 5 bases and 2 bases, in that order; junction bases with no gene match: 1. The CDR3 runs to 14 residues. Germline CDR1 is MRHNA and CDR2 is SNTAGT. The CDR3 bases that were read are TGTGCCAGCAGTAGCGGGGGGGCCACAGATACG. It encodes CASSSGGATDT. The complete CDR3 reads CASSSGGATDTQYF.

On this clone itself: The missing CDR3 end, 3 residues past where the read stops, is filled in from the germline J gene. This chain connects TRBV5-1 to TRBJ2-5, with D unclear. The CDR3 spans 16 residues. V dropped 4 bases and J dropped 5 bases, with 21 bases sitting between them. Germline V gives CDR1 SGHRS, CDR2 YFSETQ. CDR3 DNA, as far as it was read: TGCGCCAGCAGCCTGGACCCTCAGGTGGTGCTGGAGACC. Residues: CASSLDPQVVLET. In full, the CDR3 is CASSLDPQVVLETQYF.

About this clone itself: The CDR3 extends 3 residues past the end of the read, so its final part is completed from the germline J gene. The chain couples TRBV18 to TRBJ2-2; TRBD1 aligns across 7 bases. The CDR3 totals 16 residues. Germline CDR1 is KGHSH and CDR2 is LQKENI. CDR3 loop: CFSSRGQPTNTGELFF. The CDR3 DNA, read in part, is TGTTTCAGCTCAAGGGGACAGCCTACGAACACCGGGGAG. The full variable domain, with the rest looked up from reference TRBV18 and TRBJ2-2, is NAGVMQNPRHLVRRRGQEARLRCSPMKGHSHVYWYRQLPEEGLKFMVYLQKENIIDESGMPKERFSAEFPKEGPSILRIQQVVRGDSAAYFCFSSRGQPTNTGELFFGEGSRLTVL.

The part of the CDR3 DNA that was read is TGCAGCGTTGAAGAGGCCAGGACTGAA. Residues: CSVEEARTE. In full, the CDR3 reads CSVEEARTEAFF. The gene calls are TRBV29-1 and TRBJ1-1, with unresolved D. The CDR3 end falls 3 residues outside the read, so it is completed with the germline J gene. Germline values: CDR1 SQVTM, CDR2 ANQGSEA. V dropped 0 bases and J dropped 5 bases, with 7 bases sitting between them. The CDR3 contains 12 residues.

With regard to this clone: The read ends 3 residues shy of where the CDR3 ends; the end is completed using the germline J gene. The genes are TRBV2 and TRBJ1-2, with a weak D call TRBD1 (5 bases). There are 13 residues in the CDR3. CDR1 and CDR2 from the germline V gene are SNHLY and FYNNEI. Partial CDR3 DNA: TGTGCCAGCTACCACTCTCGGGGGGATGAC. This translates into CASYHSRGDD. In full, the CDR3 is CASYHSRGDDYTF.

Turning to this clone: The CDR3 end is not reached by the read, which stops 3 residues before it; the germline J gene fills it in. The chain is built from TRBV18 and TRBJ1-1; 7 nucleotides line up with TRBD1. This CDR3 region has 14 residues. Germline V gene data show CDR1 as KGHSH and CDR2 as LQKENI. Germline trimming cut 6 bases from V and 2 bases from J; bases unmatched to any gene: 6. The CDR3 DNA, read in part, is TGTGCCAGCTCCCCGGACAGGCGAAACACTGAA. It specifies CASSPDRRNTE. In full, the CDR3 reads CASSPDRRNTEAFF.

About this clone: The CDR3 end falls 3 residues outside the read, so it is completed with the germline J gene. The genes are TRBV6-2 or TRBV6-3 and TRBJ2-1; 8 bases are shared with TRBD1. The junction had 10 bases not matched to a gene; V was cut back by 6 bases and J by 3 bases. The germline V gene encodes CDR1 MNHEY and CDR2 SVGEGT. CDR3 size: 16 residues. CDR3 DNA, as far as it was read: TGTGCCAGCAGAACCCCAGGGGGCGGCTACTACAATGAG. It is translated as CASRTPGGGYYNE. The full CDR3 protein reads CASRTPGGGYYNEQFF.

As regards this clone: Compared with germline, one end of the junction differs, possibly owing to a read error. This chain's CDR3 is CAGSPTGHTNEKLFF. The sequenced part of the CDR3 DNA is TGTGCCGGCTCGCCGACAGGTCATACTAATGAAAAA. The chain links TRBV18 to TRBJ1-4; a possible D gene is TRBD1 (6 bases). The read falls 3 residues short of the CDR3 end, and the missing part is taken from the germline J gene. Germline lookup yields CDR1 KGHSH and CDR2 LQKENI. The CDR3 has 15 residues.